The next 26 T cell receptor beta chains were all read from a single sample in a study of T cell responses to AZD1222 COVID-19 vaccine (dated by TCRdb to the early 2020s). Library preparation was by the immunoSEQ multiplex PCR assay. Sourced from immuneACCESS, this table was stored by TCRdb with only in-frame sequences that have V and J called. A share of the clones is absent; for the studies checked, an unresolved V gene accounts for under half, and the remainder has no known explanation. This sample has approximately 160,000 clones in its table, and 94% of those were observed once. The ten largest clones take up roughly 5.6% of the sample. The sample's time point, from its label and the paper: about 28 days (+/-7) after the second vaccine dose. Source: peripheral blood, taken 28 days after the second AZD1222 dose. These receptors were obtained from an adult who received the AZD1222 COVID-19 vaccine.

The rearrangement links TRBV27 to TRBJ2-1; D possibly corresponds to TRBD2 (5 bases). The V end lost 5 bases, the J end lost 7 bases, and 9 bases lay between the germline ends. This CDR3 spans 12 amino acids. Germline V CDR1 and CDR2: MNHEY, SMNVEV (reference sequence). CDR3 residues: CASSRRGNEQFF. In nucleotides, the CDR3 is TGTGCCAGCAGTCGACGGGGTAATGAGCAGTTCTTC.

V is TRBV5-4 and J is TRBJ1-2, with a possible D match to TRBD1 (5 bases). There are 14 residues in the CDR3. Trimming took 4 bases from V and 4 from J, leaving 14 bases between them. From germline, CDR1 is SGHNT and CDR2 YYREEE (reference sequence). The CDR3, as DNA: TGTGCCAGCAGCCAACCAGGGCCATTCTATGGCTACACCTTC. It encodes CASSQPGPFYGYTF. The full variable domain, rest sourced from reference TRBV5-4 and TRBJ1-2, is ETGVTQSPTHLIKTRGQQVTLRCSSQSGHNTVSWYQQALGQGPQFIFQYYREEENGRGNFPPRFSGLQFPNYSSELNVNALELDDSALYLCASSQPGPFYGYTFGSGTRLTVV.

The chain employs TRBV18 and TRBJ2-2; D is ambiguous. V lost 2 bases and J 5 bases, leaving 9 bases between the germline ends. The CDR3 runs to 14 residues. From germline, CDR1 is KGHSH and CDR2 LQKENI. CDR3 in amino acids: CASSPYDLTGELFF. Here the CDR3 DNA reads TGTGCCAGCTCACCATACGACCTGACCGGGGAGCTGTTTTTT.

The rearrangement links TRBV6-1 to TRBJ1-2; no definite D call. This CDR3 is built from 13 residues. CDR1 and CDR2 from the germline V gene are MNHNS and SASEGT. Deletions cut 1 base from V and 8 bases from J, with 11 bases between. CDR3 amino acids: CASSEEGQGGYTF. The DNA of the CDR3 is TGTGCCAGCAGTGAAGAGGGCCAAGGGGGCTACACCTTC.

The gene calls are TRBV7-6 and TRBJ1-3; D remains ambiguous. V was pared by 1 base and J by 0 bases, with 7 bases between. The CDR3 consists of 15 residues. Germline V gives CDR1 SGHVS, CDR2 FNYEAQ. CDR3 DNA sequence: TGTGCCAGCAGCTTAGGTCATTCCTCTGGAAACACCATATATTTT. It is translated as CASSLGHSSGNTIYF.

The J gene is TRBJ1-6, the V gene TRBV4-2; D is perhaps TRBD1 (5 bases). This CDR3 is 16 amino acids long. CDR1 is LGHNA, CDR2 YNFKEQ, per germline. V was cut by 3 bases and J by 7 bases, with 16 bases left in between. The CDR3, as DNA: TGTGCCAGCAGCCACCACCGGGGGGTAGAGAATTCACCCCTCCACTTT. Translated: CASSHHRGVENSPLHF.

V and J are TRBV11-2 and TRBJ2-5, with D tentatively TRBD2 (5 bases). The CDR3 contains 15 residues. Trimming took 1 base from V and 5 from J, leaving 14 bases between them. Germline V gene sequence: CDR1 SGHAT, CDR2 FQNNGV. CDR3 nucleotides: TGTGCCAGCAGCTTAGTGGTGGGGATAGCGGAGACCCAGTACTTC. As protein: CASSLVVGIAETQYF.

The genes are TRBV7-8 and TRBJ1-2; D may be TRBD1 (6 bases). CDR3 length: 14 amino acids. V was shortened by 0 bases and J by 2 bases, with 7 bases between the two germline ends. The germline V gene has CDR1 SGHVS and CDR2 FQNEAQ. CDR3 in DNA: TGTGCCAGCAGCTTAGCGCAGGGGAACTATGGCTACACCTTC. Translating it yields CASSLAQGNYGYTF.

The chain employs TRBV5-1 and TRBJ2-5; TRBD1 matches 9 bases. The CDR3 has 15 amino acids. Losses at the gene ends were 7 bases for V and 4 bases for J; bases not matched to a gene: 11. Germline V lookup: CDR1 SGHRS, CDR2 YFSETQ. The CDR3 here is CASRPTGTGTETQYF. CDR3 bases: TGCGCCAGCCGCCCTACCGGGACAGGGACAGAGACCCAGTACTTC. Supplemented by reference TRBV5-1 and TRBJ2-5, the full variable domain reads KAGVTQTPRYLIKTRGQQVTLSCSPISGHRSVSWYQQTPGQGLQFLFEYFSETQRNKGNFPGRFSGRQFSNSRSEMNVSTLELGDSALYLCASRPTGTGTETQYFGPGTRLLVL.

CDR3 region: CASSTGPGGLAGNYEQYF. Written as DNA, the CDR3 is TGTGCCAGTAGTACGGGACCAGGTGGACTAGCGGGAAACTACGAGCAGTACTTC. The gene calls are TRBV19 and TRBJ2-7; 12 nucleotides align to TRBD2. V trimming: 4 bases; J trimming: 3 bases; junction bases outside the gene matches: 13. The CDR3 extends over 18 amino acids. Germline assignment: CDR1 LNHDA and CDR2 SQIVND (reference sequence).

V is TRBV9 and J is TRBJ1-2; a possible D gene is TRBD1 (6 bases). Trimming took off 2 bases at V and 2 bases at J, with 19 bases between the two ends. The CDR3 totals 17 residues. CDR1 is SGDLS, CDR2 YYNGEE, per germline. The CDR3 nucleotides are TGTGCCAGCAGCGTCACAGACCCCGGGACACCCAACTATGGCTACACCTTC. Translating gives CASSVTDPGTPNYGYTF.

V gene TRBV19 combines with J gene TRBJ1-5, with TRBD1 matching 9 bases. The trim removed 9 bases at V and 4 bases at J, leaving 4 bases unmatched. The germline V gene encodes CDR1 LNHDA and CDR2 SQIVND (reference sequence). CDR3 size: 13 residues. The CDR3 here is CASRDRENQPQHF. The CDR3, as DNA: TGTGCCAGCCGGGACAGGGAAAATCAGCCCCAGCATTTT.

The chain recombines TRBV28 with TRBJ2-7; D perhaps matches TRBD1 (5 bases). CDR3 size: 13 residues. Trimming shortened V by 6 bases and J by 0 bases, and 9 bases separated the two germline ends. In germline, CDR1 is MDHEN, CDR2 SYDVKM. CDR3 protein: CASSDSPSYEQYF. The CDR3 bases are TGTGCCAGCAGCGACAGTCCCTCCTACGAGCAGTACTTC.

The chain carries TRBV19 and TRBJ2-1, with 7 positions matching TRBD1. Unmatched junction bases numbered 6, after V lost 5 bases and J lost 2 bases. This CDR3 has 15 residues. Per the germline V gene, CDR1 is LNHDA and CDR2 is SQIVND (reference sequence). CDR3 bases: TGTGCCAGTAGTTCCGGACAGGCGCCCTACAATGAGCAGTTCTTC. Protein sequence: CASSSGQAPYNEQFF.

This CDR3 reads CASSLGPDRMGTEAFF. CDR3 in DNA: TGTGCCAGCAGCTTAGGCCCCGACAGGATGGGGACTGAAGCTTTCTTT. The J gene is TRBJ1-1, the V gene TRBV7-9; the D gene is possibly TRBD1 (6 bases). Trimming stripped 1 base from V and 5 bases from J, with 17 bases between. The V gene's germline CDR1 is SEHNR and CDR2 FQNEAQ (reference sequence). CDR3 length: 16 residues.

The chain carries TRBV30 and TRBJ2-1; D remains ambiguous. The CDR3 length is 16 residues. Germline V gene lookup returns CDR1 GTSNPN and CDR2 SVGIG (reference sequence). Trimming took off 2 bases at V and 3 bases at J, with 17 bases between the two ends. The chain's CDR3 is CAWSPSGRPRYNEQFF. The DNA of the CDR3 is TGTGCCTGGAGTCCTTCTGGTCGTCCCCGCTACAATGAGCAGTTCTTC.

This clone was observed a single time. The rearrangement links TRBV5-8 to TRBJ2-1; 16 positions agree with TRBD2. V lost 4 bases, J lost 9 bases, and 4 bases stayed unmatched. Germline loops: CDR1 SGHTS, CDR2 YDEGEE. CDR3 length equals 15 residues. CDR3 protein: CASSLGTSGGAEQFF. CDR3 nucleotide sequence: TGTGCCAGCAGCCTCGGGACTAGCGGGGGGGCTGAGCAGTTCTTC. The full variable domain, rest sourced from reference TRBV5-8 and TRBJ2-1, is EAGVTQSPTHLIKTRGQQATLRCSPISGHTSVYWYQQALGLGLQFLLWYDEGEERNRGNFPPRFSGRQFPNYSSELNVNALELEDSALYLCASSLGTSGGAEQFFGPGTRLTVL.

This chain links TRBV12-2 with TRBJ1-2; the table gives TRBD1 as D, unverified against the DNA. TRBV12-2 is classified as a pseudogene. The CDR3 spans 15 residues. The CDR3 sequence: CASRPDRGRGYGYTF. For the CDR3, the DNA is TGTGCAAGTCGCCCCGACAGGGGGCGAGGGTATGGCTACACCTTC.

The V call is TRBV11-3, the J call TRBJ2-5; 14 nucleotides agree with TRBD2. Trimming at V came to 5 bases and at J to 4 bases, leaving 3 bases not matched to a gene. The CDR3 is 15 residues long. The germline CDR1 and CDR2 sequences are SGHNT and YENEEA. The CDR3 here is CASSIGTSGRETQYF. CDR3 nucleotide sequence: TGTGCCAGCAGCATAGGGACTAGCGGGAGAGAGACCCAGTACTTC. The full variable domain, in which reference TRBV11-3 and TRBJ2-5 provide the parts outside the CDR3, is EAGVVQSPRYKIIEKKQPVAFWCNPISGHNTLYWYLQNLGQGPELLIRYENEEAVDDSQLPKDRFSAERLKGVDSTLKIQPAELGDSAVYLCASSIGTSGRETQYFGPGTRLLVL.

This chain uses TRBV28 with TRBJ2-7; D uncertain. Germline V gene sequence: CDR1 MDHEN, CDR2 SYDVKM. With 2 bases removed from V and 3 bases from J, the gap between germline ends came to 11 bases. This CDR3 has 14 residues. CDR3 DNA sequence: TGTGCCAGCAGTTTACGCTTTCGGGTCTACGAGCAGTACTTC. Its protein product is CASSLRFRVYEQYF.

The rearrangement joins TRBV6-2 or TRBV6-3 to TRBJ2-5; TRBD2 aligns across 8 bases. The germline V gene has CDR1 MNHEY and CDR2 SVGEGT. CDR3 size: 15 residues. J gave up 2 bases and V 4 bases, and 6 bases lay outside the gene matches. CDR3 protein: CASSLSGSNQETQYF. CDR3 DNA: TGTGCCAGCAGTTTAAGCGGGAGTAATCAAGAGACCCAGTACTTC.

CDR3 DNA sequence: TGTGCCAGCAGTTTCAGGACAGGCAGAGCTAACTATGGCTACACCTTC. It yields the protein CASSFRTGRANYGYTF. The chain recombines TRBV6-5 with TRBJ1-2, with 7 bases identical to TRBD1. CDR3 length: 16 residues. From germline, CDR1 is MNHEY and CDR2 SVGAGI. J lost 0 bases, V lost 4 bases, and 8 bases had no gene match.

This rearrangement joins TRBV6-5 to TRBJ1-1; TRBD1 might be the D (5 bases). Germline values: CDR1 MNHEY, CDR2 SVGAGI. V lost 2 bases and J lost 1, with 8 bases in between. The CDR3 consists of 14 residues. The CDR3 bases are TGTGCCAGCAGTTACATTGACAGGAACACTGAAGCTTTCTTT. This encodes CASSYIDRNTEAFF.

This clone was observed once. The chain combines TRBV6-6 with TRBJ2-3; D not resolved. Trimming took 0 bases from V and 5 from J, leaving 9 bases between them. Looked up from germline, CDR1 is MNHNY and CDR2 is SVGAGI (reference sequence). CDR3 length: 14 residues. Here the CDR3 DNA reads TGTGCCAGCAGTTACTCGAGTCCGGTAGATACGCAGTATTTT. This encodes CASSYSSPVDTQYF.

This sequence joins TRBV19 and TRBJ1-3; D is possibly TRBD1 (5 bases). From germline, CDR1 is LNHDA and CDR2 SQIVND (reference sequence). Trimming shortened V by 7 bases and J by 7 bases, and 17 bases separated the two germline ends. The CDR3 length is 14 residues. In nucleotides, the CDR3 is TGTGCCAGTAAATGGACCGGGGCGAGGAACACCATATATTTT. This gives the protein CASKWTGARNTIYF.

V and J are TRBV6-5 and TRBJ1-1; the D is unclear. Germline CDR1 and CDR2: MNHEY and SVGAGI. The CDR3 extends over 13 amino acids. Trimming removed 4 bases from V and 2 bases from J, with 8 bases in between. CDR3 region: CASSSILNTEAFF. DNA for the CDR3: TGTGCCAGCAGTTCGATCTTAAACACTGAAGCTTTCTTT.